This T cell receptor (beta chain) derives from a study of blood T cell repertoires in COVID-19. Study context: The origin of the acute and convalescent COVID-19 samples was the United States, Italy and Spain.

Enrollment of patients from Seattle took place during active infection, with longitudinal follow-up. Libraries were prepared by immunoSEQ multiplex PCR; TCRdb keeps only in-frame clonotypes and omits some of them. The table lists 150,000 to 200,000 clones, approximately 87% of them singletons, with 10% in the top ten. The CDR3 is made up of 14 amino acids. Germline-derived CDR1 and CDR2 are LNHDA and SQIVND (reference sequence). V dropped 3 bases and J dropped 5 bases, with 13 bases sitting between them. The specimen was peripheral blood. The sequence came from a woman in her seventies with COVID-19, enrolled during active disease. This sequence joins TRBV19 and TRBJ2-5, with no clear D. In DNA, the CDR3 is TGTGCCAGTAGTATCGGTGAGCTCAGGGAGACCCAGTACTTC. Translated: CASSIGELRETQYF.